The T cell receptor beta chain under discussion was sequenced for a study of cytomegalovirus exposure and HLA in healthy donors. Study-wide findings and caveats: Confirmation was obtained in vitro that a few CMV-associated chains are specific for CMV antigens. Earlier analysis yielded a pattern in which most TCR beta V segments were productive about 90% or about 30% of the time. Sequencing probably produced one cluster of sequence variants that were highly shared.

Vbeta (60) and Jbeta (13) primers were used in the PCR. The repertoire was sequenced with immunoSEQ multiplex PCR; TCRdb's copy has only in-frame clones and lacks some. The data contain some 200,000 clones, less than 90% of them singletons. A note on this clone: Its antigen is unknown.

This CDR3 has 16 residues. The V and J ends lost 6 bases and 6 bases respectively, with 20 bases between them. Germline loops: CDR1 MNHEY, CDR2 SVGAGI. V is TRBV6-5 and J is TRBJ2-2; D possibly corresponds to TRBD2 (6 bases). The sample was PBMCs. The receptor comes from a man aged 50-60 years in good health and CMV-seronegative. CDR3 nucleotides: TGTGCCAGCAGCTACCTCGGAGGGAAGAGTGCCGGGGAGCTGTTTTTT. Protein product: CASSYLGGKSAGELFF.